This T cell receptor (beta chain) was sequenced during a study of T cell responses to AZD1222 COVID-19 vaccine (dated by TCRdb to 2020 to 2023). Concerning the study at large: Because spike-specific TCR depth and breadth did not differ between the two schedules, AZD1222 recipients who got a second dose at roughly 4 weeks were pooled with those who got a second dose at roughly 12 weeks. TCR sequencing was performed for about 250 trial participants, of whom some 200 were given two doses of AZD1222 and about 25 were given two doses of MenACWY control vaccine. Trial participants were enrolled by age into 18-55, 56-69 and 70-plus year subgroups, with around 150, 28 and 57 TCR-sequenced participants respectively. Here is what the overall study found, with its caveats: In the small 56-69-year group, the increase in depth fell short of significance, most likely because of low power. Participants were mostly white British, with more females than males. The authors suggested clonal diversity may have been underestimated. Vaccine-associated CD4 TCRs spanned the whole spike protein, with dominant responses in regions 160-218 and 743-854. Conclusions about previously exposed vaccinees are limited because only 5 or 6 AZD1222 recipients were SARS-CoV-2 seropositive at baseline. Because no day 14 peak-response samples were available, the repertoires could be characterized only after the peak T cell response. After two AZD1222 doses, both the breadth and the depth of spike-specific TCRs were significantly higher than at day 0 and than in MenACWY recipients. Reportedly, almost half of the unique spike-specific TCRs recognized epitopes lying outside the regions that are mutated in the B.1.351 and B.1.1.7 variants.

Notes on this clone: Its antigen has not been determined. No base quality values were provided; no much bigger clone lies one nucleotide off.

The CDR3 spans 14 residues, from the cysteine through the phenylalanine. The sequence is cut down to CDR3 DNA, 42 bases in frame from base 1. Cut back by 4 bases and 0 bases, the V and J ends lie 7 bases apart. According to the germline V gene, CDR1 reads MNHEY and CDR2 reads SVGAGI. The CDR3 regions of human TCRbeta chains were analyzed by immunosequencing. The original methods were these. TCRs in the repertoires were matched against a reference library of SARS-CoV-2-specific TCRs that had been generated with the MIRA antigen-specificity platform. Breadth meant the fraction of unique TCRs that were SARS-CoV-2-associated, whereas depth meant the fraction of total T cells that were SARS-CoV-2-associated. Using the MIRA data, every spike-specific TCR was mapped to the spike region that the TCR reacted to and assigned to either a CD4 or a CD8 class. Log10-transformed breadth and depth values were compared by one-way ANOVA with Sidak's multiple comparisons tests. The clones in this table, taken by TCRdb from immuneACCESS, are in-frame only. Not every clone is retained; where verified, under half of the shortfall comes from an unresolved V gene, and the cause of the rest is unknown. The DNA was the basis for D and trimming; V, J and clone size are from that table. The sample table lists about 140,000 clones, approximately 89% of them with a count of one. Jointly, the top ten make up about 4.8% of the sample.

The time point label, read with the paper, signifies: baseline before first vaccination. Samples from vaccinated people were obtained from the UK trials COV001 and COV002, which included a single-blind randomized controlled phase 2/3 trial of AZD1222 (ChAdOx1 nCoV-19) in healthy adults. Trial participant PBMC samples were collected at day 0 and day 28 after the second dose for TCRbeta chain sequencing. The sequencing here drew on peripheral blood, taken on day 0 of AZD1222 vaccination. The clonotype comes from an adult in good health. The chain employs TRBV6-5 and TRBJ1-5; possibly the D gene is TRBD1, per 5 matching bases. CDR3 loop: CASSSTASNQPQHF. The DNA sequence is given as TGTGCCAGCAGTTCGACAGCTAGCAATCAGCCCCAGCATTTT.